The 13 T cell receptor beta chains below come from one sample, sequenced in a study of cytomegalovirus exposure and HLA in healthy donors. The PCR used 60 Vbeta and 13 Jbeta primers. The protocol was immunoSEQ multiplex PCR, while the TCRdb copy is restricted to in-frame clones and leaves out a portion. The profile shows approximately 140,000 clones, around 75% of them singletons. Sequencing input: PBMCs. The receptors stem from a human donor in good health.

This chain uses TRBV7-2 with TRBJ2-5; 12 bases are shared with TRBD2. The length of the CDR3 is 15 residues. V was pared by 4 bases and J by 11 bases, with 11 bases of the junction left unmatched. Germline CDR1 is SGHTA and CDR2 is FQGNSA. The CDR3 DNA follows: TGTGCCAGCAGCTCGCTAGCGGGAGGGCCTCGTGAGCAGTACTTC. This codes for CASSSLAGGPREQYF.

The genes are TRBV4-1 and TRBJ1-2; weak D call: TRBD1 (5 bases). Germline V gene lookup returns CDR1 MGHRA and CDR2 YSYEKL. Trimming took 2 bases from V and 8 from J, leaving 15 bases between them. This CDR3 spans 14 amino acids. CDR3: CASSQPAQGYGYTF. The CDR3 bases are TGCGCCAGCAGCCAACCCGCCCAGGGCTACGGCTACACCTTC.

This clone was picked up one time. The V and J genes are TRBV4-2 and TRBJ2-3, with D perhaps TRBD2 (6 bases). The germline V gene encodes CDR1 LGHNA and CDR2 YNFKEQ. V was shortened by 1 base and J by 3 bases, with 11 bases between the two germline ends. The CDR3 is made up of 15 amino acids. The CDR3 region is CASSQGRAYTDTQYF. The CDR3, as DNA: TGTGCCAGCAGCCAAGGGAGGGCCTATACAGATACGCAGTATTTT.

This clone has just a few counts. The rearrangement links TRBV20-1 to TRBJ1-4; D perhaps matches TRBD1 (6 bases). The V end lost 6 bases, the J end lost 8 bases, and 10 bases lay between the germline ends. This CDR3 region has 11 residues. Germline CDR1 DFQATT, CDR2 SNEGSKA (reference sequence). CDR3 region: CSAKGTEKLFF. Here the CDR3 DNA reads TGCAGTGCCAAGGGGACAGAAAAACTGTTTTTT.

The chain employs TRBV5-1 and TRBJ2-2; 7 positions agree with TRBD2. The germline gives CDR1 SGHRS, CDR2 YFSETQ. Losses at the gene ends were 4 bases for V and 6 bases for J; bases not matched to a gene: 12. The CDR3 runs 16 residues. The CDR3 bases are TGCGCCAGCAGCATATCCGGGACTATAATGGCCGGGGAGCTGTTTTTT. It is translated as CASSISGTIMAGELFF.

The rearrangement joins TRBV11-1 to TRBJ2-7; 12 bases align to TRBD1. Germline trimming cut 0 bases from V and 3 bases from J; bases unmatched to any gene: 3. The CDR3 length is 16 residues. Germline CDR1 reads SGHAT; CDR2 reads FQDESV (reference sequence). The CDR3 is CASSLAGTGGDYEQYF. DNA of the CDR3: TGTGCCAGCAGCTTAGCTGGGACAGGGGGCGACTACGAGCAGTACTTC.

V and J are TRBV6-1 and TRBJ1-5, with unresolved D. The V end lost 6 bases, the J end lost 0 bases, and 9 bases lay between the germline ends. Germline lookup yields CDR1 MNHNS and CDR2 SASEGT. This CDR3 comprises 14 residues. The CDR3 loop reads CASREVYSNQPQHF. The CDR3 bases are TGTGCCAGCAGGGAGGTTTATAGCAATCAGCCCCAGCATTTT.

The chain is built from TRBV30 and TRBJ2-3; 8 bases map to TRBD2. There are 14 residues in the CDR3. Germline CDR1 is GTSNPN and CDR2 is SVGIG (reference sequence). The junction had 7 bases not matched to a gene; V was cut back by 8 bases and J by 0 bases. Written as DNA, the CDR3 is TGTGCCCGGGGGGGCCCGGTAAGCACAGATACGCAGTATTTT. Translation gives CARGGPVSTDTQYF.

This CDR3 reads CASSKSGGNEQYF. CDR3 sequence (DNA): TGTGCCAGCAGTAAGAGCGGGGGGAACGAGCAGTACTTC. V and J are TRBV6-1 and TRBJ2-7; 9 nucleotides agree with TRBD2. The junction had 4 bases not matched to a gene; V was cut back by 5 bases and J by 5 bases. The CDR3 extends over 13 amino acids. CDR1 is MNHNS, CDR2 SASEGT, per germline.

The gene calls are TRBV4-2 and TRBJ1-5; 7 bases fit TRBD1. The CDR3 sequence is 16 residues long. V gave up 0 bases and J gave up 1 base; unmatched junction bases: 3. The germline CDR1 and CDR2 sequences are LGHNA and YNFKEQ. The CDR3 DNA reads as TGTGCCAGCAGCCAAGATACAGGGGTGAGCAATCAGCCCCAGCATTTT. This sequence encodes CASSQDTGVSNQPQHF.

CDR3 sequence reads: CASSLGGGGGADTQYF. CDR3 nucleotide sequence: TGTGCCAGCAGCCTGGGAGGGGGGGGCGGGGCAGATACGCAGTATTTT. The V call is TRBV9, the J call TRBJ2-3; TRBD2 is a possible D gene (7 bases). Trimming took off 4 bases at V and 4 bases at J, with 19 bases between the two ends. Germline values: CDR1 SGDLS, CDR2 YYNGEE. This CDR3 contains 16 residues.

V gene TRBV19 combines with J gene TRBJ1-1; D perhaps matches TRBD1 (5 bases). Germline CDR1 and CDR2: LNHDA and SQIVND (reference sequence). V lost 5 bases, J lost 7 bases, and 14 bases lay in between. The CDR3 length is 13 residues. The CDR3 reads CASSQGRAIEAFF. CDR3 bases: TGTGCCAGTAGTCAAGGCAGGGCTATTGAAGCTTTCTTT.

This clone was observed a handful of times. The chain carries TRBV19 and TRBJ2-3, with 7 bases lining up with TRBD2. V shed 8 bases and J 4 bases; nucleotides not matched to a gene: 12. The germline CDR1 and CDR2 sequences are LNHDA and SQIVND (reference sequence). There are 15 residues in the CDR3. Here the CDR3 DNA reads TGTGCCAGTCGAGAGTCGACCGGGGGGTCAGATACGCAGTATTTT. Translating gives CASRESTGGSDTQYF.